This TCR beta chain appears in the sequencing data of a study of blood T cells in healthy people across ages (dated by TCRdb to the mid-2010s). Regarding the study in general: In model experiments, template switching captured roughly one uniquely barcoded TCR beta cDNA molecule for every two T cells. To avoid experimental bias, donors of different ages were randomly spread across the sequencing lanes. For two donors (one aged 18 to 30 and one aged 80 or older), the study analyzed two additional independent replicas of 1 million unique cDNA reads from the same blood draw. The donors were divided into four age groups: young (average about 15 years), middle-aged (about 41), aged (approximately 62) and long-lived (around 87). To track age-related changes in TCR beta repertoire diversity, the study relied on deep sequencing normalized with unique cDNA molecular identifiers.

With respect to this clonotype: Its antigen specificity is not known. Qualities for individual bases were not recorded, and no much larger clone is one base off.

The 35 to 40 donors, aged roughly 6 to 95 years, were systemically healthy Caucasian individuals from Russia. Approximately 11 milliliters of peripheral blood were drawn from each donor into EDTA-treated Vacutainer tubes. PBMCs were isolated by Ficoll-Paque density-gradient centrifugation, with at least 6 million obtained per sample. Trizol reagent was used to extract total RNA from PBMCs, with at least 5.5 micrograms per sample. Naive CD45RAhigh/CD27high T cell percentages were measured by flow cytometry on a PBMC aliquot from every donor. Measured from the cysteine to the phenylalanine, the CDR3 is 14 residues long. The only DNA kept is the CDR3, 42 bases in frame from the first base. CDR1 is given as LGHDT and CDR2 as YNNKEL, both from the germline V gene (reference sequence). The V end loses 5 bases and the J end loses 6 bases, and a stretch of 16 bases separates them. Results and caveats for the whole study, not just this receptor: Observed TCR beta diversity correlated strongly with the percentage of naive T cells measured by flow cytometry. As age increased, observed TCR beta diversity per million T cells dropped in a roughly linear way, and a significant reduction was already evident by age approximately 40. Estimates of total diversity from one million sequenced T cells were regarded as lower bounds and underestimates. Because the CMV infection status of the donors was unknown, age-related changes in expanded clonotypes may potentially have been confounded. Compared with the aged group, the long-lived group had more naive CD4+ T cells, fewer expanded clones and increased TCR diversity, suggesting age selection. Because profiling used bulk unsorted PBMCs, naive and antigen-experienced compartments could not be compared conclusively.

Receptors were amplified or captured by 5' RACE. The second PCR ran for about 7 to 11 cycles and used a J-beta primer mix along with a sample-barcoded 5' primer. Each TCR beta cDNA molecule received a unique molecular identifier from a template-switch 5' adaptor carrying 12 random nucleotides. Each sample yielded at least 2.5 million CDR3-containing paired-end reads. The Mint cDNA synthesis kit, primed by a TRBC-specific oligonucleotide, was used to synthesize first-strand cDNA from all RNA. Following uracil-DNA glycosylase treatment, all cDNA underwent a first 18-cycle PCR with the universal primers M1SS and BC2_uni_R. Regarding the original processing steps: For normalization, 1 million high-quality reads were randomly selected from each sample, with every read carrying a distinct molecular identifier. Instead of being binned into consensus sequences, reads that shared molecular identifiers were thrown out. MiTCR, set to a Q25 quality threshold and the strictest error-elimination algorithm, was used for CDR3 identification, clonotype clustering and error correction. A nonparametric unseen species model with Euler transformation was used to estimate lower-bound total TCR beta diversity. TCRdb redid the processing of the public reads, applying fastp at Q25 and MiXCR, and retained in-frame beta chains. Each CDR3 protein appears once, grouped with its most common genes and DNA. TCRdb, not the authors, supplied the V and J calls. The table for this sample lists 1.5 million to 2 million distinct CDR3 sequences; about two fifths of them were counted only once. The ten largest clones capture roughly 23% of the sample.

The TCR sequence derives from a human donor in good health. The chain links TRBV3-1 with TRBJ2-5; TRBD2 is possibly the D segment (6 matching bases). The specimen sequenced was blood. CDR3 region: CASSYLTRQKTQYF. The DNA sequence reads TGTGCCAGCAGCTACCTGACTAGACAAAAGACCCAGTACTTC.